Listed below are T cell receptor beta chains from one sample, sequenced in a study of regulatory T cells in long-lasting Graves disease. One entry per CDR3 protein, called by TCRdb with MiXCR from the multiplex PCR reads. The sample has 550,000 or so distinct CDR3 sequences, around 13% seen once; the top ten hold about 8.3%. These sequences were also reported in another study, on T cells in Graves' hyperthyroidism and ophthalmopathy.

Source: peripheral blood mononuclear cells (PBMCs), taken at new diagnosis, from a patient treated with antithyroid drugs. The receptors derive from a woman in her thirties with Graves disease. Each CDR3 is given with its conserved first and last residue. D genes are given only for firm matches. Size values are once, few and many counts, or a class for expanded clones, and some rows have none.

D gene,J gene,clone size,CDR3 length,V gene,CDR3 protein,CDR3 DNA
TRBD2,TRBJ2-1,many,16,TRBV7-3,CASSLNPGLAGNEQFF,TGTGCCAGCAGCTTAAATCCGGGACTAGCGGGAAATGAGCAGTTCTTC
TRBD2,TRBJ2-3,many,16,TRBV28,CASSWTSGTSTDTQYF,TGTGCCAGCAGCTGGACTAGCGGGACTAGCACAGATACGCAGTATTTT
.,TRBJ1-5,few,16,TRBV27,CASSLFSGNGDQPQHF,TGTGCCAGCAGTTTATTCTCGGGGAACGGGGATCAGCCCCAGCATTTT
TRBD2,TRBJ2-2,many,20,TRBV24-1,CATSDRPGLAGEPNTGELFF,TGTGCCACCAGTGATAGACCGGGACTAGCGGGAGAGCCGAACACCGGGGAGCTGTTTTTT
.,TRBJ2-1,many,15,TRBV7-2,CASSRRRAQYNEQFF,TGTGCCAGCAGCCGCCGGAGGGCTCAATACAATGAGCAGTTCTTC
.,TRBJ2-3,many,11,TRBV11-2,CASSLLNTQYF,TGTGCCAGCAGCTTACTTAATACGCAGTATTTT
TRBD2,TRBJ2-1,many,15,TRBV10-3,CAISDGSGRDDEQFF,TGTGCCATCAGTGATGGGAGCGGGAGGGATGATGAGCAGTTCTTC
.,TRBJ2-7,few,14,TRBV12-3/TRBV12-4,CASSLIQGSHEQYF,TGTGCCAGCAGTTTAATTCAGGGATCCCACGAGCAGTACTTC
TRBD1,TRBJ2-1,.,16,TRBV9,CASSVVTGASYNEQFF,TGTGCCAGCAGCGTAGTTACAGGGGCTTCCTACAATGAGCAGTTCTTC
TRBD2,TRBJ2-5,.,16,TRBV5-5,CASSLGRTSGKETQYF,TGTGCCAGCAGCTTAGGGAGGACTAGCGGCAAAGAGACCCAGTACTTC
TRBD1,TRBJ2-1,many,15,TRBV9,CASSARQGISNEQFF,TGTGCCAGCAGCGCAAGACAGGGGATCTCCAATGAGCAGTTCTTC
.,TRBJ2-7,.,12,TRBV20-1,CSASSTVYEQYF,TGCAGTGCTAGCAGCACAGTGTACGAGCAGTACTTC
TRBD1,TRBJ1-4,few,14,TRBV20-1,CSAGVTGTNEKLFF,TGCAGTGCTGGTGTGACAGGGACTAATGAAAAACTGTTTTTT
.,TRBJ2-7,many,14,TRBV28,CASESAGELEEQYF,TGTGCCAGCGAGTCGGCAGGGGAATTAGAGGAGCAGTACTTC
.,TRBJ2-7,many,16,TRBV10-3,CAISEFLGQGMDEQYF,TGTGCCATCAGTGAATTCCTTGGGCAGGGAATGGACGAGCAGTACTTC
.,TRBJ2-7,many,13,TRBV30,CAWALGAAYEQYF,TGTGCCTGGGCCTTGGGCGCAGCCTACGAGCAGTACTTC
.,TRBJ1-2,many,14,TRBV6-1,CASSRTKVNHGYTF,TGTGCCAGCAGCAGGACGAAAGTTAATCATGGCTACACCTTC
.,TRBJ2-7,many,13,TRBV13,CASSPGRDFEQYF,TGTGCCAGCAGCCCCGGGCGCGACTTCGAGCAGTACTTC
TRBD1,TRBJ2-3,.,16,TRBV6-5,CASSRRWTGNTDTQYF,TGTGCCAGCAGTCGCCGATGGACAGGGAACACAGATACGCAGTATTTT
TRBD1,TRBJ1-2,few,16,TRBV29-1,CSVEGITTDRVAGYTF,TGCAGCGTTGAAGGTATTACGACGGACAGGGTGGCTGGCTACACCTTC
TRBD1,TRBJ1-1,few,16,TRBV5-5,CASSPRTGRLNTEAFF,TGTGCCAGCAGCCCTCGGACAGGTAGGCTGAACACTGAAGCTTTCTTT
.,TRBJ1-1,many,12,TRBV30,CAWSVTRSEAFF,TGTGCCTGGAGTGTTACCCGGAGTGAAGCTTTCTTT
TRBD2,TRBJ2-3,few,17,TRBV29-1,CSVPGTSGSWGTDTQYF,TGCAGCGTCCCCGGGACTAGCGGGAGCTGGGGCACAGATACGCAGTATTTT
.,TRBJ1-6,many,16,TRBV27,CASSLGWTVYNSPLHF,TGTGCCAGCAGTTTAGGGTGGACAGTATATAATTCACCCCTCCACTTT
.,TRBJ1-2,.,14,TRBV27,CASSLSAGLLGYTF,TGTGCCAGCAGTTTATCCGCAGGGTTACTTGGCTACACCTTC
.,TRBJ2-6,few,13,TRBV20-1,CSAALSGANVLTF,TGCAGTGCCGCCCTCTCTGGGGCCAACGTCCTGACTTTC
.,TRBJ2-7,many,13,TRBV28,CASSLQGKDEQYF,TGTGCCAGCAGTTTGCAGGGAAAGGACGAGCAGTACTTC
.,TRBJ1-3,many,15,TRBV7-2,CASSEYLSSGNTIYF,TGTGCCAGCAGCGAATACTTGAGCTCTGGAAACACCATATATTTT
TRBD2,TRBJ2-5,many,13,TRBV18,CASSPGGIETQYF,TGTGCCAGCTCACCGGGAGGGATCGAGACCCAGTACTTC
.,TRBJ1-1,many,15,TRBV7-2,CASSLAGLSGTEAFF,TGTGCCAGCAGCTTAGCAGGGCTTTCGGGCACTGAAGCTTTCTTT
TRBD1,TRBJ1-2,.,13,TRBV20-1,CSAPGQDTYGYTF,TGCAGTGCTCCCGGACAGGACACCTATGGCTACACCTTC
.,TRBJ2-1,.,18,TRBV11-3,CASSSLGWGTVSYNEQFF,TGTGCCAGCAGCTCACTGGGGTGGGGGACGGTCTCCTACAATGAGCAGTTCTTC
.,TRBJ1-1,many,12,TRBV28,CASSLPFEGAFF,TGTGCCAGCAGTTTACCTTTCGAAGGGGCTTTCTTT
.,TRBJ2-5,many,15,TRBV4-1,CASSQDRQGIKTQYF,TGCGCCAGCAGCCAAGATAGGCAGGGGATAAAGACCCAGTACTTC
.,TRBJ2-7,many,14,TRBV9,CASSPEAGIYEQYF,TGTGCCAGCAGCCCAGAGGCGGGGATCTACGAGCAGTACTTC
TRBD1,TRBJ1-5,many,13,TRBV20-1,CSARDRGHQPQHF,TGCAGTGCTAGAGATAGGGGGCATCAGCCCCAGCATTTT
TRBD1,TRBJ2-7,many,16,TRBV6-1,CASTHPTGTGGDEQYF,TGTGCCAGCACTCACCCAACCGGGACAGGGGGAGATGAGCAGTACTTC
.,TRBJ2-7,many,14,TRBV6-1,CASSRQGTYYEQYF,TGTGCCAGCAGTCGGCAGGGGACCTACTACGAGCAGTACTTC
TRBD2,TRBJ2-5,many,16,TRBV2,CASSSGLAGRQETQYF,TGTGCCAGCAGTTCCGGACTAGCGGGTAGGCAAGAGACCCAGTACTTC
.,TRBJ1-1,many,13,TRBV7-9,CASSFGKNTEAFF,TGTGCCAGCAGCTTTGGTAAGAACACTGAAGCTTTCTTT
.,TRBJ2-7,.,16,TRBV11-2,CASSFSGLKNSYEQYF,TGTGCCAGCAGCTTTTCAGGATTGAAAAACTCCTACGAGCAGTACTTC
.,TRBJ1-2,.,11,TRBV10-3,CAIDSNYGYTF,TGTGCCATCGACAGTAACTATGGCTACACCTTC
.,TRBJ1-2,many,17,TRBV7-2,CASSPNPWGEGTYGYTF,TGTGCCAGCAGCCCTAACCCATGGGGCGAGGGAACCTATGGCTACACCTTC